Presented here are 10 T cell receptor beta chains from one specimen sequenced in a study of T cells in Graves' hyperthyroidism and ophthalmopathy. The CDR3 regions of TCR beta were amplified from RNA transcripts. Carried out on the TCR CDR3, a first-round RT-PCR used the HTBI primer set. TCRdb re-called the multiplex PCR reads through MiXCR, storing one row per CDR3 protein. The top ten hold roughly a sixth of the sample, which has 350,000 or so distinct CDR3 sequences, around a sixth seen once. Specimen: blood. The receptors come from a woman between 40 and 55 years old with Graves' ophthalmopathy.

This clonotype was seen more than once but under ten times. At one end, the junction sequence differs from germline, possibly due to a read error. CDR3 amino acids: CASGLGQTAKNIQYF. CDR3 DNA sequence: TGCGCCAGCGGCTTGGGCCAGACCGCCAAAAACATTCAGTACTTC. This sequence joins TRBV5-1 and TRBJ2-4; no firm D call. Germline V gene lookup returns CDR1 SGHRS and CDR2 YFSETQ. The CDR3 has 15 amino acids.

This clonotype appeared many times. The V and J genes are TRBV12-3 or TRBV12-4 and TRBJ2-5, with 7 bases that match TRBD1. This CDR3 spans 14 amino acids. With 5 bases clipped from V and 5 bases from J, the junction kept 8 bases outside the gene matches. CDR3 sequence (DNA): TGTGCCAGCAGTAACAGGGGAAAGTTTGAGACCCAGTACTTC. It codes for CASSNRGKFETQYF.

This clonotype showed up many times. The chain recombines TRBV28 with TRBJ1-6, with D possibly matching TRBD1 (6 bases). V dropped 5 bases and J dropped 8 bases, with 10 bases sitting between them. CDR3 length: 13 amino acids. The germline V gene encodes CDR1 MDHEN and CDR2 SYDVKM. Here the CDR3 DNA reads TGTGCCAGCAGTGACAGGAGGGATTCACCCCTCCACTTT. Translating it yields CASSDRRDSPLHF.

Many counts were recorded for this clonotype. The chain has TRBV20-1 and TRBJ2-5; TRBD1 aligns across 9 bases. CDR3 size: 15 residues. CDR1 is DFQATT, CDR2 SNEGSKA, per germline (reference sequence). The V segment lost 5 bases and the J segment 5 bases; nucleotides outside the gene matches: 12. The CDR3 reads CSALKTGGSRETQYF. The CDR3 DNA reads as TGCAGTGCTTTGAAGACAGGGGGTTCTCGGGAGACCCAGTACTTC.

This clonotype came up many times. The CDR3 nucleotides are TGTGCCAGCAGATCTAGCGGGCCTAGCACAGATACGCAGTATTTT. Its protein product is CASRSSGPSTDTQYF. The genes are TRBV6-8 and TRBJ2-3; 8 bases map to TRBD2. V was clipped by 6 bases and J by 0 bases; unmatched bases: 5. Germline V lookup: CDR1 MNHGY, CDR2 SAAAGT. The CDR3 is made up of 15 amino acids.

The table lists this clonotype with many counts. The chain uses TRBV6-1 and TRBJ1-1; D gene unclear. This CDR3 comprises 14 residues. Trimming removed 1 base at V and 3 bases at J, with 9 bases between. Per the germline V gene, CDR1 is MNHNS and CDR2 is SASEGT. The CDR3 region has the DNA TGTGCCAGCAGTGAAGACGGTCCCTACACTGAAGCTTTCTTT. It specifies CASSEDGPYTEAFF.

The table lists this clonotype with many counts. The chain employs TRBV6-1 and TRBJ1-2; D gene uncertain. The V and J ends lost 2 bases and 7 bases respectively, with 11 bases between them. This CDR3 contains 13 residues. Germline loops: CDR1 MNHNS, CDR2 SASEGT. CDR3 loop: CASSELGDFGYTF. CDR3 nucleotide sequence: TGTGCCAGCAGTGAACTTGGTGATTTTGGCTACACCTTC.

The table lists this clonotype with many counts. The conserved phenylalanine or tryptophan normally closing the CDR3 is absent here, so this likely arose from a read error. The chain is built from TRBV7-9 and TRBJ2-7; D is perhaps TRBD1 (6 bases). V lost 2 bases, J lost 3 bases, and 8 bases lay in between. The CDR3 has 13 amino acids. Germline loops: CDR1 SEHNR, CDR2 FQNEAQ (reference sequence). The CDR3 bases are TGTGCCAGCAGCTTAACAGGGTACTACGAGCAGTACTTG. It yields the protein CASSLTGYYEQYL.

This clonotype has at least ten counts. The chain combines TRBV30 with TRBJ2-4; D is uncertain. Trimming pared 1 base from V and 0 bases from J, leaving 10 bases between. Per the germline V gene, CDR1 is GTSNPN and CDR2 is SVGIG (reference sequence). The length of the CDR3 is 15 residues. Here the CDR3 reads CAWSGVYLAKNIQYF. CDR3 DNA: TGTGCCTGGAGTGGGGTCTATTTAGCCAAAAACATTCAGTACTTC.

This rearrangement joins TRBV29-1 to TRBJ2-7; a possible D gene is TRBD2 (5 bases). This CDR3 spans 14 amino acids. Trimming removed 1 base at V and 3 bases at J, with 13 bases between. In germline, CDR1 is SQVTM, CDR2 ANQGSEA. CDR3 bases: TGCAGCGTTGAAGGCCGGACTGAGTACTACGAGCAGTACTTC. Amino acid sequence: CSVEGRTEYYEQYF.